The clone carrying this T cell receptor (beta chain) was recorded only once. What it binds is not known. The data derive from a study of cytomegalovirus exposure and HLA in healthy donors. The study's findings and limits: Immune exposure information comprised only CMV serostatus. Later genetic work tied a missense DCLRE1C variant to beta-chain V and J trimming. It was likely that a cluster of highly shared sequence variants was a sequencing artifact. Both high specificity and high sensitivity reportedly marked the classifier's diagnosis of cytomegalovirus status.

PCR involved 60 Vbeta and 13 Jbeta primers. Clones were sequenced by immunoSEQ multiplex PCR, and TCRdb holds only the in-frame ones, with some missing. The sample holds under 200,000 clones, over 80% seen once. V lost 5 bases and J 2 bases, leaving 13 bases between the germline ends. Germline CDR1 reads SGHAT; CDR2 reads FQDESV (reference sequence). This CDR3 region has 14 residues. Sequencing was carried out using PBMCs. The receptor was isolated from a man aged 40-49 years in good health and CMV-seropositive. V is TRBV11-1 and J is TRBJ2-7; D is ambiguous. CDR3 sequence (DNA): TGTGCCAGCAGCCCCCGGGTACTGACCTACGAGCAGTACTTC. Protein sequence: CASSPRVLTYEQYF.